This TCR beta chain came from a study of T-cell reconstitution after alpha-beta-depleted transplantation in children. Points from the study as a whole: T-cell counts and diversity at one year post-transplant came mainly from newly produced T cells. Reportedly, only several hundred clones from non-depleted graft cells drove alpha-beta T-cell counts at about two months. From surviving recipient T cells and thymic progenitors came the high day-60 TCRbeta diversity observed in some patients.

Preparation of the TCRbeta library was carried out with unique molecular identifiers. One entry per CDR3 protein results from TCRdb running MiXCR on the PCR reads. The sample lists hundreds of thousands of distinct CDR3 sequences; 15% to 20% were seen once. CDR1 is SGHRS, CDR2 YFSETQ, per germline. V was cut by 1 base and J by 2 bases, with 6 bases left in between. The CDR3 has 14 residues. Of note for this clonotype: Its antigen is unknown.

This rearrangement joins TRBV5-1 to TRBJ2-2; D unclear. This clonotype was obtained from a boy under two years old who had a stem cell transplant for Wiskott-Aldrich syndrome, so the T cells may come from the graft donor. The starting material was PBMCs, mostly from graft donor cells, obtained 360 days after TCRalphabeta/CD19-depleted stem cell transplant. The CDR3 coding sequence is TGCGCCAGCAGCTTGAAGGTTAACACCGGGGAGCTGTTTTTT. This encodes CASSLKVNTGELFF.